Listed here is a single T cell receptor beta chain. This entry belongs to a study of blood T cell repertoires in COVID-19. Trimming cost V 0 bases and J 4 bases, with 6 bases left between them. The CDR3 has 13 amino acids. Germline lookup yields CDR1 MGHRA and CDR2 YSYEKL. Sequencing was performed with immunoSEQ multiplex PCR; in TCRdb, only in-frame clones are kept and a portion is missing. The table has under 200,000 clones, approximately 86% seen once. This receptor was taken from a man aged 55-75 years with COVID-19, enrolled during active disease. The V gene is TRBV4-1, the J gene TRBJ1-1; D gene unclear. The sequenced sample was peripheral blood. In DNA, the CDR3 is TGCGCCAGCAGCCAAGAGAGGGCCACTGAAGCTTTCTTT. Protein sequence: CASSQERATEAFF.